This T cell receptor (beta chain) stems from a study of CXCR3-negative and CXCR3-positive naive CD8 T cells. Notes on the study in general: Memory CD8+ T cell repertoires were far less diverse than both naive subsets. Memory cells differed in TRBV-TRBJ usage, but naive CXCR3-negative and CXCR3-positive cells had similar usage. CXCR3-positive naive cells carried more hydrophobic TRB CDR3s than CXCR3-negative naive cells did.

5' RACE with UMI labels generated the TRB cDNA libraries. TCRdb re-called the 5' RACE reads, yielding one record per CDR3 amino acid sequence without DNA. In total, the table holds 100,000 to 150,000 distinct CDR3 sequences. The CDR3 has 16 residues. Germline V lookup: CDR1 SGHVS, CDR2 FQNEAQ. Turning to this clonotype: What it binds is unknown.

Sequenced input: naive CXCR3- CD8+ T cells from blood. Subset noted: CD45RO-CCR7+CD27+CD95- naive CD8+ T cells lacking CXCR3 (TNR3-). The gene calls are TRBV7-8 and TRBJ2-7; TCRdb designates TRBD2, a call that cannot be tested without DNA. The receptor was derived from a human donor in good health. Some clones in this sample may be carry-over from other donors' samples. This CDR3 reads CASSLPRLGRYYEQYF.